The 15 T cell receptor beta chains below were found in one sample sequenced in a study. TRBV12-4/TRBJ1-2 clonotypes were amplified with adaptor-ligated barcode primers. Using its own MiXCR run on the multiplex PCR reads, TCRdb lists one record per CDR3 protein. The sample records over 1,000 distinct CDR3 sequences, about 7% being singletons. The sample consisted of memory CD4+ T cells sorted from blood. Specified subset: memory CD4+ T cells, CD4+CD45RO+CD25-. These receptors all come from a female donor with breast cancer.

This clonotype is deemed large. The rearrangement uses TRBV12-3 or TRBV12-4 and TRBJ1-2, with D unresolved. The CDR3 covers 13 residues. Trimming stripped 6 bases from V and 4 bases from J, with 12 bases between. Written as DNA, the CDR3 is TGTGCCAGCAGACCCAGCGTTTCCTATGGCTACACCTTC. Its protein product is CASRPSVSYGYTF.

By share, this clonotype counts as medium-sized (0.01 to 0.1%). V usage is TRBV12-3 or TRBV12-4 and J usage is TRBJ1-2; D is unclear. The CDR3 is 15 residues long. Trimming took 0 bases from V and 3 from J, leaving 11 bases between them. This CDR3 reads CASSLAPGSDYGYTF. The DNA of the CDR3 is TGTGCCAGCAGTTTAGCCCCGGGCTCGGACTATGGCTACACCTTC.

By share, this clonotype counts as large. The V call is TRBV12-3 or TRBV12-4, the J call TRBJ1-2; D not certain. This CDR3 is built from 13 residues. V dropped 6 bases and J dropped 3 bases, with 11 bases sitting between them. This chain's CDR3 is CASSPWPYYGYTF. The CDR3 DNA reads TGTGCCAGCAGCCCATGGCCGTACTATGGCTACACCTTC.

By proportion, this clonotype is medium-sized. The CDR3 region has the DNA TGTGCCGTTCTCCAGGGTCGGGATATGAGGGGCTACACCTTC. Its protein is CAVLQGRDMRGYTF. The chain combines TRBV12-3 or TRBV12-4 with TRBJ1-2, with TRBD1 as a possible D gene (5 bases). Trimming cost V 11 bases and J 8 bases, with 24 bases left between them. There are 14 residues in the CDR3.

This clonotype is classed as medium-sized (0.01 to 0.1%). The chain carries TRBV12-3 or TRBV12-4 and TRBJ1-2; D not certain. The CDR3 is 13 amino acids. V was cut by 8 bases and J by 8 bases, with 18 bases left in between. CDR3 nucleotide sequence: TGTGCCAGCTCTTTTACGTCGGGCGTGGGCTACACCTTC. This gives the protein CASSFTSGVGYTF.

This rearrangement joins TRBV12-3 or TRBV12-4 to TRBJ1-2; D is unclear. V lost 5 bases and J lost 11, with 21 bases in between. CDR3 length: 14 amino acids. This chain's CDR3 is CASSPRAGSYAYTF. In nucleotides, the CDR3 is TGTGCCAGCAGTCCCCGGGCAGGATCCTATGCGTACACCTTC.

Judged by abundance, this clonotype is medium-sized. The rearrangement uses TRBV12-3 or TRBV12-4 and TRBJ1-2, with D hard to call. The CDR3 totals 13 residues. Trimming cost V 3 bases and J 3 bases, with 8 bases left between them. The CDR3 DNA sequence: TGTGCCAGCAGTTTTACCGAGGACTATGGCTACACCTTC. Translation: CASSFTEDYGYTF.

By sample fraction, this clonotype is medium-sized. The chain carries TRBV12-3 or TRBV12-4 and TRBJ1-2; 8 positions agree with TRBD1. The CDR3 is 14 amino acids. With 5 bases clipped from V and 8 bases from J, the junction kept 10 bases outside the gene matches. The CDR3 DNA reads TGTGCCAGCAGTCCCGGACAGGGCTGGAGAGGCTACACCTTC. Translated, it gives CASSPGQGWRGYTF.

This clonotype is categorized as medium-sized. The rearrangement uses TRBV12-3 or TRBV12-4 and TRBJ1-2; D is unresolved. V lost 5 bases to trimming and J lost 5 bases, with 15 bases between them. This CDR3 is built from 14 residues. The CDR3 region is CASSPEFVRYGYTF. CDR3 in DNA: TGTGCCAGCAGTCCAGAGTTTGTAAGATATGGCTACACCTTC.

This clonotype is termed large. This chain joins TRBV12-3 or TRBV12-4 and TRBJ1-2; no clear D gene. This CDR3 region has 14 residues. V was clipped by 5 bases and J by 0 bases, with 10 bases between them. The CDR3 DNA follows: TGTGCCAGCAGTCCCCGGGGAGCTAACTATGGCTACACCTTC. This encodes CASSPRGANYGYTF.

V gene TRBV12-3 or TRBV12-4 combines with J gene TRBJ1-2, with D perhaps TRBD1 (5 bases). Trimming took off 8 bases at V and 8 bases at J, with 15 bases between the two ends. CDR3 length: 12 residues. The CDR3 bases are TGTGCCAGCCTGGGACGGCCTGCAGGCTACACCTTC. It codes for CASLGRPAGYTF.

Within the sample, this clonotype is large. The rearrangement joins TRBV12-3 or TRBV12-4 to TRBJ1-2; the match to TRBD1 covers 8 bases. The V and J ends lost 5 bases and 1 base, in that order; junction bases with no gene match: 12. The CDR3 consists of 17 residues. For the CDR3, the DNA is TGTGCCAGCAGTAGGGACAGGCTTAAGTCCCTTAACTATGGCTACACCTTC. It is translated as CASSRDRLKSLNYGYTF.

This clonotype is medium-sized (0.01 to 0.1%) in the sample. The chain carries TRBV12-3 or TRBV12-4 and TRBJ1-2; D gene ambiguous. Trimming took off 6 bases at V and 2 bases at J, with 19 bases between the two ends. The CDR3 loop spans 16 amino acids. In nucleotides, the CDR3 is TGTGCCAGCAGGCGGGCCCCTGACACCACCAACTATGGCTACACCTTC. Protein product: CASRRAPDTTNYGYTF.

By its share, this clonotype is medium-sized. V and J are TRBV12-3 or TRBV12-4 and TRBJ1-2; D gene ambiguous. V dropped 10 bases and J dropped 0 bases, with 15 bases sitting between them. This CDR3 has 14 residues. CDR3 residues: CAIYDGVANYGYTF. The CDR3 DNA follows: TGTGCCATCTATGACGGAGTCGCTAACTATGGCTACACCTTC.

This clonotype is judged large (0.1 to 1%). The J gene is TRBJ1-2, the V gene TRBV12-3 or TRBV12-4, with no clear D. The length of the CDR3 is 12 residues. V lost 4 bases and J lost 8, with 11 bases in between. The CDR3 nucleotides read TGTGCCAGCAGTTCACCCACCCGAGGCTACACCTTC. Translated, it gives CASSSPTRGYTF.